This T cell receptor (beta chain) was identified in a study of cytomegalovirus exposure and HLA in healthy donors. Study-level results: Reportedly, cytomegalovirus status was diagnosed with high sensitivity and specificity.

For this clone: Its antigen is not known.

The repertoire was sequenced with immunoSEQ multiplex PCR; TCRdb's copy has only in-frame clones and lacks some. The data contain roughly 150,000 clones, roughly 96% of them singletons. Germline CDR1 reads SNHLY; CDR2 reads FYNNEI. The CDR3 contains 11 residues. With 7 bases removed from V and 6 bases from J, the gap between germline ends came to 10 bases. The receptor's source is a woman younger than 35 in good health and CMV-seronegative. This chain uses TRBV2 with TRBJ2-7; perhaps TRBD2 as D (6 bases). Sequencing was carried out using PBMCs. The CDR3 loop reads CASTPRGEQYF. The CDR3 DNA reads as TGTGCCAGCACTCCGCGGGGCGAGCAGTACTTC.